The clone carrying this T cell receptor beta chain was observed a few times. Its specificity is unknown. The source of the sample is a study of T cells in Graves' hyperthyroidism and ophthalmopathy. The study's findings and limits: Stable hyperthyroidism and ophthalmopathy were separated using 13 V-J signatures.

The germline V gene encodes CDR1 SGHTA and CDR2 FQGNSA. The CDR3 length is 17 residues. Trimming took 1 base from V and 6 from J; bases not matched to a gene: 12. Amplified TCR beta CDR3 regions came from RNA transcripts. The study used the HTBI primer set for a first-round RT-PCR of the TCR CDR3. TCRdb ran MiXCR on the multiplex PCR reads and lists one entry per CDR3 protein. The sample carries roughly 700,000 distinct CDR3 sequences, 15% to 20% recorded once. No ophthalmopathy progression within 18 months constituted stable Graves' hyperthyroidism. Sequencing used blood. V is TRBV7-2 and J is TRBJ2-5; 9 bases are shared with TRBD1. This receptor was taken from a middle-aged man with Graves' hyperthyroidism. CDR3 sequence (DNA): TGTGCCAGCAGCTTAGACTCGGTACAGGGGGCGCGAAAGACCCAGTACTTC. Translating gives CASSLDSVQGARKTQYF.